This T cell receptor (beta chain) was identified during a study of blood T cells in healthy people across ages. Study observations and caveats: What prevented conclusive comparison of naive and antigen-experienced cells was that PBMCs were unsorted. Per-million-T-cell TCR beta diversity fell roughly linearly with age.

V trimming: 10 bases; J trimming: 9 bases; junction bases outside the gene matches: 17. This CDR3 is built from 16 residues. Germline V gene lookup returns CDR1 SGHTA and CDR2 FQGNSA. A second PCR, run for 7 to 11 cycles, used a sample-barcoded 5' primer plus a J-beta primer mix. With 12 random nucleotides, a template-switch adaptor tagged each individual cDNA molecule. TCRdb redid the calling of the 5' RACE reads with MiXCR, one entry per CDR3 protein. The sample has 1.5 million to 2 million distinct CDR3 sequences; less than 50% are singletons. This clonotype was counted a single time. No antigen is known for it.

Sequenced sample: blood. The sequence was collected from a woman in her 40s in good health. The gene calls are TRBV7-2 and TRBJ2-1; 11 positions match TRBD2. CDR3 amino acids: CANRPSLAGGAGEQFF. In nucleotides, the CDR3 is TGTGCCAACAGACCGTCCCTAGCGGGGGGAGCGGGTGAGCAGTTCTTC.